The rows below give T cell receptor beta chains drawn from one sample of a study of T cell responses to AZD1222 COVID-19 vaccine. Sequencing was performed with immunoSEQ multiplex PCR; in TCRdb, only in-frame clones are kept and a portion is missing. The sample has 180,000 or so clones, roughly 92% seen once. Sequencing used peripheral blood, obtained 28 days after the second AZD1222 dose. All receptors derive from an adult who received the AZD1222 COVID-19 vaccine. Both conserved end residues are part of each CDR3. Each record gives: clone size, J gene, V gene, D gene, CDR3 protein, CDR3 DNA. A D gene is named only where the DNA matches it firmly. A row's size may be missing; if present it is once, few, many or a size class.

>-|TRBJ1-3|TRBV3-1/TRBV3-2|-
CASSPEGGNSGNTIYF
TGTGCCAGCAGCCCAGAAGGAGGAAACTCTGGAAACACCATATATTTT
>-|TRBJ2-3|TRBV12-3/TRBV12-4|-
CASSLYGSSQYF
TGTGCCAGCAGTTTATATGGGAGTTCGCAGTATTTT
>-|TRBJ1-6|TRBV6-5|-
CASSYVVGHTNSPLHF
TGTGCCAGCAGTTACGTGGTGGGACACACTAATTCACCCCTCCACTTT
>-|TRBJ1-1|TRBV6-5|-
CASRDRTMNTEAFF
TGTGCCAGCAGAGACAGGACCATGAACACTGAAGCTTTCTTT
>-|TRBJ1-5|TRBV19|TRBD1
CASRSGGTGNQPQHF
TGTGCCAGTAGATCAGGGGGTACGGGCAATCAGCCCCAGCATTTT
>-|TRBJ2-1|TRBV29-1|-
CSVEDSSGGWTYNEQFF
TGCAGCGTTGAAGATTCAAGCGGCGGGTGGACCTACAATGAGCAGTTCTTC
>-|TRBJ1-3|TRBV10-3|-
CAISISGNTIYF
TGTGCCATCAGTATTTCTGGAAACACCATATATTTT
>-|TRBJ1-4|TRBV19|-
CASSIAGIGEKLFF
TGTGCCAGTAGTATAGCCGGGATCGGAGAAAAACTGTTTTTT
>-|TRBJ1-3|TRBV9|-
CASSVKSSGNTIYF
TGTGCCAGCAGCGTGAAGAGCTCTGGAAACACCATATATTTT
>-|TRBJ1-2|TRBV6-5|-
CASSGGGYTF
TGTGCCAGCTCGGGAGGTGGCTACACCTTC
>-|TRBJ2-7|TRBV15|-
CATSTPTVSYEQYF
TGTGCCACCAGCACCCCGACGGTCTCCTACGAGCAGTACTTC
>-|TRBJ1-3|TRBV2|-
CARQYTGSGNTIYF
TGTGCCCGCCAGTACACAGGGAGTGGAAACACCATATATTTT
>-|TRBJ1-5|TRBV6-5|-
CASGRSPGGNQPQHF
TGTGCCAGCGGTAGGAGCCCCGGTGGGAATCAGCCCCAGCATTTT
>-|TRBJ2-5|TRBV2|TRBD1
CASSESPTGGLETQYF
TGTGCCAGCAGTGAGAGCCCGACAGGGGGCCTAGAGACCCAGTACTTC
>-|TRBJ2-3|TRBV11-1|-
CASSLRQGGMTDTQYF
TGTGCCAGCAGCCTCCGACAGGGAGGGATGACAGATACGCAGTATTTT
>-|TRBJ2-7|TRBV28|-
CASSRRDYEQYF
TGTGCCAGCAGCCGCCGGGACTACGAGCAGTACTTC
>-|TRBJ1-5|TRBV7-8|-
CASSRVGGTSNQPQHF
TGTGCCAGCAGCCGGGTTGGAGGGACTAGCAATCAGCCCCAGCATTTT
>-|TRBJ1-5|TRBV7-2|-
CASSSGGDQPQHF
TGTGCCAGCAGCTCAGGAGGGGATCAGCCCCAGCATTTT
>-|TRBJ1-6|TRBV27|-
CASSFHRTSYNSPLHF
TGTGCCAGCAGTTTCCATCGGACTTCCTATAATTCACCCCTCCACTTT
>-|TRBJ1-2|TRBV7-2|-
CASSLESGRYGYTF
TGTGCCAGCAGCTTAGAATCCGGGAGATATGGCTACACCTTC
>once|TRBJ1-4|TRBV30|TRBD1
CAWSDKTGGNEKLFF
TGTGCCTGGAGTGACAAGACAGGGGGCAACGAAAAACTGTTTTTT
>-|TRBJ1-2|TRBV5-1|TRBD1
CASSLAQGDLYGYTF
TGCGCCAGCAGCTTGGCGCAGGGGGACCTCTATGGCTACACCTTC
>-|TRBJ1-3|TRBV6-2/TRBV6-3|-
CASSSRVTIYF
TGTGCCAGCAGTAGCCGAGTAACCATATATTTT
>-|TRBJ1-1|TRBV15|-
CATSEARLLNTEAFF
TGTGCCACCAGCGAAGCTCGACTGCTGAACACTGAAGCTTTCTTT
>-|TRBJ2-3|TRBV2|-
CAQHSGYGTDTQYF
TGTGCCCAGCACTCGGGGTACGGCACAGATACGCAGTATTTT
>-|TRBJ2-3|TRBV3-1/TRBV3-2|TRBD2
CASRRNGGTDTQYF
TGTGCCAGCCGTCGAAACGGGGGGACAGATACGCAGTATTTT
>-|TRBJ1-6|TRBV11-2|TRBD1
CASSLEAGGISPLHF
TGTGCCAGCAGCTTAGAGGCAGGGGGGATTTCACCCCTCCACTTT
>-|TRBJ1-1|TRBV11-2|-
CASSRGVGYTEAFF
TGTGCCAGCAGCCGAGGGGTCGGTTACACTGAAGCTTTCTTT
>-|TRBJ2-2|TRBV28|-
CAITGAPGGELFF
TGTGCCATTACCGGCGCCCCAGGGGGGGAGCTGTTTTTT
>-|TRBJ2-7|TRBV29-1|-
CSVEEDSSWEQYF
TGCAGCGTTGAAGAAGACAGTTCGTGGGAGCAGTACTTC
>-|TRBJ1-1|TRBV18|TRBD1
CASSPDLQGVTFF
TGTGCCAGCTCACCGGACTTACAGGGGGTGACTTTCTTT
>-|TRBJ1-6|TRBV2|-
CASRQASYSPLHF
TGTGCCAGTCGACAGGCTAGTTATTCACCCCTCCACTTT
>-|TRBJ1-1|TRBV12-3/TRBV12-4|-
CASSYQMNTEAFF
TGTGCCAGCAGTTACCAAATGAACACTGAAGCTTTCTTT
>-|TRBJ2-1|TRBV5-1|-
CASSPDPPRNEQFF
TGCGCCAGCAGCCCGGACCCTCCCCGGAATGAGCAGTTCTTC
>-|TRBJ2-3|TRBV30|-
CAWSMRGGTDTQYF
TGTGCCTGGAGTATGCGAGGGGGCACAGATACGCAGTATTTT
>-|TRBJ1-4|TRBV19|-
CASRKLSLRGPRRGKLFF
TGTGCCAGTAGAAAACTTAGTCTGCGGGGACCCAGGCGAGGAAAACTGTTTTTT
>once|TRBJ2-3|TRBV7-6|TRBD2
CASSPQTGGGTDTQYF
TGTGCCAGCAGCCCCCAAACTGGGGGGGGCACAGATACGCAGTATTTT
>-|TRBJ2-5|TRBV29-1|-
CSVVGIWETQYF
TGCAGCGTTGTTGGCATATGGGAGACCCAGTACTTC
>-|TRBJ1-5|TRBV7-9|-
CASTLGLGDYSNQPQHF
TGTGCCAGCACCTTAGGTTTGGGAGACTATAGCAATCAGCCCCAGCATTTT
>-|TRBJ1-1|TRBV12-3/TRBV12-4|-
CASSPQNTEAFF
TGTGCCAGCAGTCCCCAGAACACTGAAGCTTTCTTT
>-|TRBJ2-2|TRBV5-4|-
CASSLVSQNTGELFF
TGTGCCAGCAGCTTGGTTTCACAGAACACCGGGGAGCTGTTTTTT
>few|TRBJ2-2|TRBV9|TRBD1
CASSVTGTGLAGELFF
TGTGCCAGCAGCGTAACCGGGACAGGGCTAGCCGGGGAGCTGTTTTTT
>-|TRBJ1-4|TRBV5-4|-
CASSLAGTTNEKLFF
TGTGCCAGCAGCTTAGCAGGGACAACTAATGAAAAACTGTTTTTT
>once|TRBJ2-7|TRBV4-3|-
CASSQDVPGYEQYF
TGCGCCAGCAGCCAAGATGTGCCGGGTTACGAGCAGTACTTC
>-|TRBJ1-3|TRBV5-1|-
CASSGLDSSLGGNTIYF
TGCGCCAGCAGCGGCCTAGACAGTTCCTTGGGAGGAAACACCATATATTTT
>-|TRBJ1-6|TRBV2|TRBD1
CASKGDRENSPLHF
TGTGCCAGCAAGGGGGACAGGGAGAATTCACCCCTCCACTTT
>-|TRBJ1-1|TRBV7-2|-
CASSLNGPGQF
TGTGCCAGCAGCTTAAACGGTCCCGGACAATTT
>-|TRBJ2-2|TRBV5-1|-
CASSLDLNTGELFF
TGCGCCAGCAGCTTGGATCTAAACACCGGGGAGCTGTTTTTT
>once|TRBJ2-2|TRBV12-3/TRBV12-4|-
CASSSEGELFF
TGTGCCAGCAGTTCGGAGGGGGAGCTGTTTTTT
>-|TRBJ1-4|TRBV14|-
CASSLQLGANEKLFF
TGTGCCAGCAGCCTTCAATTGGGGGCTAATGAAAAACTGTTTTTT
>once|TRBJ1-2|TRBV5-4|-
CASSPDKNYGYTF
TGTGCCAGCAGCCCCGACAAGAACTATGGCTACACCTTC
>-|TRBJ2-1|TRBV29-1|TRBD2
CSVDQRGNSYNEQFF
TGCAGCGTTGATCAGCGGGGGAATTCCTACAATGAGCAGTTCTTC
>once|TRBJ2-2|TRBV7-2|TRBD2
CASSFERGAGELFF
TGTGCCAGCAGCTTCGAGCGGGGGGCCGGGGAGCTGTTTTTT
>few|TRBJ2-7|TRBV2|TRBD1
CASTPTGTAYEQYF
TGTGCCAGCACCCCTACCGGGACAGCTTACGAGCAGTACTTC
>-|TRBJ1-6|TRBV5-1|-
CASTPHSPLHF
TGCGCCAGCACCCCCCATTCACCCCTCCACTTT
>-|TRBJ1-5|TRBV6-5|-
CASSRDTYQPQHF
TGTGCCAGCAGTCGGGACACATATCAGCCCCAGCATTTT
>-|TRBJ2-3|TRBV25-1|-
CASSDSGGITDTQYF
TGTGCCAGCAGTGATTCCGGCGGGATCACAGATACGCAGTATTTT